This record concerns one TCR beta chain sequence. Authors' data handling: For nucleated cells, counts were estimated from reference gene primer amplification. Measured with immunoSEQ multiplex PCR; TCRdb has only the in-frame clones, and not every one. From that table come the V and J calls and clone size; the DNA was used to work out D and trimming. The table has about 150,000 clones, approximately 88% seen once. The data are from a study of blood T cell repertoires in COVID-19. Study details: COVID-19 samples from acute and convalescent phases originated in the United States, Italy and Spain.

V was clipped by 0 bases and J by 2 bases; unmatched bases: 5. The germline gives CDR1 GTSNPN, CDR2 SVGIG (reference sequence). The CDR3 sequence is 16 residues long. Sequencing used peripheral blood. The sequence derives from a woman between 45 and 60 years old with acute or convalescent COVID-19. The rearrangement uses TRBV30 and TRBJ2-3, with 10 bases aligning to TRBD2. The CDR3 spells CAWSVLGTSATDTQYF. Written as DNA, the CDR3 is TGTGCCTGGAGTGTACTTGGGACTAGCGCCACAGATACGCAGTATTTT.